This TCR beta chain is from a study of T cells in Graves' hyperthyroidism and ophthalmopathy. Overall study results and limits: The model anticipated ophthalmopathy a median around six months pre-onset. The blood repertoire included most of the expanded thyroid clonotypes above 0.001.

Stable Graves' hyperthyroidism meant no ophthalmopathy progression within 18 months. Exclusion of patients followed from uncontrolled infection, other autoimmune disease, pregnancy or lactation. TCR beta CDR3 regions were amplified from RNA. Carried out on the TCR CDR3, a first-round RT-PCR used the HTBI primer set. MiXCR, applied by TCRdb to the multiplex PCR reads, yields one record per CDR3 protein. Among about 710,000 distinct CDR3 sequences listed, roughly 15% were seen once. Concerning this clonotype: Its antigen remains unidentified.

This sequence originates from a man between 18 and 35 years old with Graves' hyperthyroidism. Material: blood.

In DNA form, the CDR3 reads TGTGCCAGCAGCCCGGGAAGTGGTAAGAACTACAATGAGCAGTTCTTC. Protein product: CASSPGSGKNYNEQFF. V gene TRBV7-9 combines with J gene TRBJ2-1, with a tentative D call TRBD2 (5 bases). Germline assignment: CDR1 SEHNR and CDR2 FQNEAQ (reference sequence). The length of the CDR3 is 16 residues. V lost 5 bases and J 3 bases, leaving 17 bases between the germline ends.